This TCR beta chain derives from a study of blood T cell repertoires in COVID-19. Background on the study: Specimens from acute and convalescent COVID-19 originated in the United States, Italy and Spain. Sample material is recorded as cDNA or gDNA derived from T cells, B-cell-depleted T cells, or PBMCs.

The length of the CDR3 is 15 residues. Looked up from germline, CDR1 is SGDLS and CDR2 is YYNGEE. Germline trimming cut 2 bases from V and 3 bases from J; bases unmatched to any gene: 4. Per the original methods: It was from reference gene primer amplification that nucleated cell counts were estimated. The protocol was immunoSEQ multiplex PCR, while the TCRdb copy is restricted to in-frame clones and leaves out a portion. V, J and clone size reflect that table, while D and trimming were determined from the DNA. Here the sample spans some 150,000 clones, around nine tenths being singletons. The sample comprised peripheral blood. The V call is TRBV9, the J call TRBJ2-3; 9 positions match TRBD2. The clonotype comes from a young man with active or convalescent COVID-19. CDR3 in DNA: TGTGCCAGCAGCGTTAGCGGGAGTTGGACAGATACGCAGTATTTT. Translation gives CASSVSGSWTDTQYF.